This T cell receptor beta chain was obtained from a study of a mutant IDH1 vaccine in newly diagnosed glioma. As for the study in general: Treated patients, averaging roughly 44 years, were around 62% male and roughly 40% female.

The CDR3 is 16 amino acids. Trimming took 3 bases from V and 11 from J; bases not matched to a gene: 18. The V gene's germline CDR1 is GTSNPN and CDR2 SVGIG (reference sequence). Remarks on this clone: Antigen: not known.

The sample's time point: week 47, end of study. Vaccination used 300 ug of mutant IDH1 20-mer peptide per dose, with topical imiquimod. Vaccination of patients was performed eight times, in weeks 1, 3, 5, 7, 11, 15, 19 and 23. Data came from immunoSEQ multiplex PCR; TCRdb stores just in-frame clones and leaves some out. The sample lists about 94,000 clones, about 90% occurring once. This chain uses TRBV30 with TRBJ1-5; 8 nucleotides line up with TRBD1. Here the sequenced sample was PBMCs, taken from a glioma patient whose treatment included an IDH1 peptide vaccine. The receptor was isolated from a woman between 45 and 65 years old with glioma. The CDR3 sequence: CAWSSFEAGGKVTQHF. The CDR3 region has the DNA TGTGCCTGGAGCTCTTTTGAGGCAGGGGGCAAGGTCACCCAGCATTTT.